A single sample is the source of the 32 T cell receptor beta chains below, sequenced in a study of shared clonotypes between healthy human individuals. Assay used: immunoSEQ multiplex PCR; TCRdb lists only in-frame clones, some missing. The sample lists about 1.1 million clones, around three quarters seen once, with approximately 0.9% in the top ten. Sequencing was carried out using memory CD4+ T cells from PBMCs. Sample subset: CD45RA-negative fraction. The receptors derive from a man aged 18 to 30 in good health. Some clones in this sample may be carry-over from other donors' samples.

This clone was recorded at least ten times. The rearrangement uses TRBV28 and TRBJ2-7; 8 positions match TRBD1. V lost 5 bases, J lost 9 bases, and 12 bases stayed unmatched. Germline-derived CDR1 and CDR2 are MDHEN and SYDVKM. This CDR3 contains 14 residues. The CDR3, as DNA: TGTGCCAGCAGTCCAGGGGGCCCTACAAGGAGGCAGTACTTC. This gives the protein CASSPGGPTRRQYF.

The chain combines TRBV11-2 with TRBJ1-1; 9 bases are a match to TRBD1. In germline, CDR1 is SGHAT, CDR2 FQNNGV. This CDR3 spans 14 amino acids. Germline trimming cut 2 bases from V and 4 bases from J; bases unmatched to any gene: 2. CDR3 DNA sequence: TGTGCCAGCAGCTTAAAGGGACAGGGCACTGAAGCTTTCTTT. It codes for CASSLKGQGTEAFF.

CDR3 protein: CASTLLGVEQYF. In DNA, the CDR3 is TGCGCCAGCACCTTACTGGGGGTCGAGCAGTACTTC. V gene TRBV10-2 combines with J gene TRBJ2-7, with D possibly called TRBD1 or TRBD2 (5 bases each). V lost 7 bases to trimming and J lost 6 bases, with 13 bases between them. The CDR3 contains 12 residues. Germline V gene data show CDR1 as WSHSY and CDR2 as SAAADI.

V is TRBV5-6 and J is TRBJ2-2, with a possible D match to TRBD2 (6 bases). Between the trimmed V and J ends, which lost 1 base and 6 bases, there was a span of 13 bases. The germline gives CDR1 SGHDT, CDR2 YYEEEE. The CDR3 extends over 15 amino acids. In DNA form, the CDR3 reads TGTGCCAGCAGCTTGCCGGCGGGGCGGGCCGGGGAGCTGTTTTTT. Translation gives CASSLPAGRAGELFF.

J is TRBJ2-5 and V is TRBV7-9; no reliable D call. V lost 0 bases and J lost 4, with 6 bases in between. From germline, CDR1 is SEHNR and CDR2 FQNEAQ (reference sequence). The CDR3 spans 13 residues. The CDR3 DNA sequence: TGTGCCAGCAGCTTAGCAGTTGGAGAGACCCAGTACTTC. Amino acid sequence: CASSLAVGETQYF.

This chain links TRBV7-2 with TRBJ1-1; 8 positions agree with TRBD1. Germline V gene data show CDR1 as SGHTA and CDR2 as FQGNSA. The CDR3 totals 15 residues. Losses at the gene ends were 3 bases for V and 0 bases for J; bases not matched to a gene: 3. The CDR3 sequence is CASSFYRGVNTEAFF. CDR3 in DNA: TGTGCCAGCAGCTTTTACAGGGGGGTGAACACTGAAGCTTTCTTT.

V usage is TRBV5-1 and J usage is TRBJ2-3, with D unclear. CDR1 and CDR2 (germline): SGHRS, YFSETQ. The ends were cut back, 5 bases at V and 2 bases at J, with 15 bases in the middle. This CDR3 region has 15 residues. The CDR3 is CASRPTGLHTDTQYF. The CDR3 nucleotides read TGCGCCAGCAGGCCGACCGGGCTACACACAGATACGCAGTATTTT.

This chain uses TRBV9 with TRBJ2-7, with a tentative D call TRBD1 (6 bases). V shed 4 bases and J shed 3 bases, with 20 bases lying between them. Looked up from germline, CDR1 is SGDLS and CDR2 is YYNGEE. This CDR3 spans 16 amino acids. The CDR3 protein is CASSQDWGQGFYEQYF. CDR3 coding DNA: TGTGCCAGCAGCCAAGATTGGGGACAAGGGTTCTACGAGCAGTACTTC. Complete variable domain (other parts from reference TRBV9 and TRBJ2-7): DSGVTQTPKHLITATGQRVTLRCSPRSGDLSVYWYQQSLDQGLQFLIQYYNGEERAKGNILERFSAQQFPDLHSELNLSSLELGDSALYFCASSQDWGQGFYEQYFGPGTRLTVT.

About this clone: In the same sample, other DNA sequences code for this CDR3. The V and J genes are TRBV28 and TRBJ1-1; a possible D gene is TRBD1 (6 bases). The CDR3 is made up of 13 amino acids. The V and J ends lost 5 bases and 5 bases respectively, with 12 bases between them. CDR1 MDHEN and CDR2 SYDVKM come from the germline V gene. The CDR3 sequence: CASSLQGLTEAFF. The CDR3 DNA reads TGTGCCAGCAGTCTCCAGGGGCTGACTGAAGCTTTCTTT.

The chain combines TRBV4-3 with TRBJ1-1, with a possible D match to TRBD1 (5 bases). The CDR3 spans 13 residues. V was pared by 5 bases and J by 6 bases, with 13 bases between. CDR1 and CDR2 from the germline V gene are LGHNA and YSLEER. The CDR3 loop is CASSMQGYAEAFF. As DNA, the CDR3 is TGCGCCAGCAGCATGCAGGGTTACGCTGAAGCTTTCTTT.

The rearrangement links TRBV5-1 to TRBJ1-4; maybe TRBD1 (6 bases). V was shortened by 5 bases and J by 0 bases, with 11 bases between the two germline ends. Germline lookup yields CDR1 SGHRS and CDR2 YFSETQ. The CDR3 is made up of 15 amino acids. The CDR3 loop is CASSPGVATNEKLFF. The CDR3 region has the DNA TGCGCCAGCAGTCCAGGGGTGGCAACTAATGAAAAACTGTTTTTT.

CDR3 in DNA: TGTGCCAGCAGCCGCGAGGGTCGGCGCCTGACAGGCGGCTACACCTTC. This codes for CASSREGRRLTGGYTF. This rearrangement joins TRBV7-8 to TRBJ1-2, with D perhaps matching TRBD1 (6 bases). Trimming cost V 5 bases and J 8 bases, with 24 bases left between them. The CDR3 runs 16 residues. Germline V lookup: CDR1 SGHVS, CDR2 FQNEAQ.

The chain joins TRBV9 to TRBJ1-1; D unresolved. The CDR3 runs 15 residues. Trimming stripped 0 bases from V and 1 base from J, with 10 bases between. In germline, CDR1 is SGDLS, CDR2 YYNGEE. The CDR3 protein is CASSVAGRPNTEAFF. CDR3 nucleotide sequence: TGTGCCAGCAGCGTAGCCGGCAGGCCGAACACTGAAGCTTTCTTT.

This clone was observed a single time. Other nucleotide sequences from this sample produce the same CDR3. V is TRBV9 and J is TRBJ1-5; perhaps TRBD1 as D (6 bases). Deletions cut 3 bases from V and 4 bases from J, with 8 bases between. CDR1 SGDLS and CDR2 YYNGEE come from the germline V gene. This CDR3 is 13 amino acids long. Here the CDR3 reads CASSGTGNQPQHF. CDR3 coding DNA: TGTGCCAGCAGCGGAACAGGGAATCAGCCCCAGCATTTT. The full variable domain, completed using reference TRBV9 and TRBJ1-5, is DSGVTQTPKHLITATGQRVTLRCSPRSGDLSVYWYQQSLDQGLQFLIQYYNGEERAKGNILERFSAQQFPDLHSELNLSSLELGDSALYFCASSGTGNQPQHFGDGTRLSIL.

Here the CDR3 reads CATAVTYNSPLHF. Here the CDR3 DNA reads TGTGCCACAGCGGTGACCTATAATTCACCCCTCCACTTT. The chain has TRBV18 and TRBJ1-6; no firm D call. This CDR3 is 13 amino acids long. V lost 10 bases and J lost 2, with 9 bases in between. In germline, CDR1 is KGHSH, CDR2 LQKENI. Full variable domain (remainder filled in from reference TRBV18 and TRBJ1-6): NAGVMQNPRHLVRRRGQEARLRCSPMKGHSHVYWYRQLPEEGLKFMVYLQKENIIDESGMPKERFSAEFPKEGPSILRIQQVVRGDSAAYFCATAVTYNSPLHFGNGTRLTVT.

The V and J genes are TRBV19 and TRBJ2-7; possibly TRBD1 or TRBD2 for D (7 bases each). Trimming removed 5 bases at V and 5 bases at J, with 19 bases between. The CDR3 spans 15 residues. From germline, CDR1 is LNHDA and CDR2 SQIVND (reference sequence). CDR3 residues: CASSPRGGPGDEQYF. CDR3 nucleotide sequence: TGTGCCAGTAGTCCCAGGGGGGGGCCAGGGGACGAGCAGTACTTC.

This clone was counted ten times or more. The chain has TRBV7-9 and TRBJ1-2, with TRBD1 matching 7 bases. The CDR3 is made up of 14 amino acids. After removal of 5 bases from V and 4 bases from J, the junction contained 7 bases not matched to a gene. The germline gives CDR1 SEHNR, CDR2 FQNEAQ (reference sequence). The CDR3 loop reads CASSRQGVVYGYTF. The CDR3 coding sequence is TGTGCCAGCAGCAGACAGGGAGTGGTCTATGGCTACACCTTC.

V gene TRBV4-3 combines with J gene TRBJ2-2, with D possibly being TRBD2 (5 bases). The CDR3 sequence is 17 residues long. Trimming removed 1 base from V and 6 bases from J, with 18 bases in between. Germline CDR1 LGHNA, CDR2 YSLEER. CDR3 in DNA: TGCGCCAGCAGCCAAGGGGGTGGCGGGCGATACCCCGGGGAGCTGTTTTTT. Protein: CASSQGGGGRYPGELFF.

On this clone itself: Other nucleotide sequences from this sample produce the same CDR3. The V call is TRBV2, the J call TRBJ2-3, with TRBD1 as a possible D gene (5 bases). CDR1 is SNHLY and CDR2 is FYNNEI in the germline V gene. V shed 4 bases and J shed 1 base, with 9 bases lying between them. The CDR3 sequence is 14 residues long. The CDR3 DNA reads TGTGCCAGCAGTGTTACAGGCGGCACAGATACGCAGTATTTT. Its protein product is CASSVTGGTDTQYF.

The gene calls are TRBV28 and TRBJ2-3; the match to TRBD1 covers 9 bases. Per germline, CDR1 MDHEN and CDR2 SYDVKM. Trimming cost V 7 bases and J 4 bases; bases outside gene matches: 9. The CDR3 covers 15 residues. CDR3 coding DNA: TGTGCCAGCATAATTGGACAGGGGACTCCAGATACGCAGTATTTT. As protein: CASIIGQGTPDTQYF.

This clone was seen once. V is TRBV19 and J is TRBJ1-3; D remains ambiguous. CDR3 length: 15 amino acids. V was shortened by 6 bases and J by 0 bases, with 12 bases between the two germline ends. Germline values: CDR1 LNHDA, CDR2 SQIVND (reference sequence). The CDR3 here is CASRAPGVSGNTIYF. CDR3 nucleotides: TGTGCCAGTAGAGCCCCCGGAGTCTCTGGAAACACCATATATTTT.

The chain is built from TRBV10-3 and TRBJ1-3; D unclear. With 6 bases removed from V and 0 bases from J, the gap between germline ends came to 12 bases. CDR1 is ENHRY, CDR2 SYGVKD, per germline. This CDR3 is built from 15 residues. DNA for the CDR3: TGTGCCATCAGGAACCCGGTCAGCTCTGGAAACACCATATATTTT. It is translated as CAIRNPVSSGNTIYF.

With regard to this clone: A read error is possible here, since a much larger clone lies one base away. The rearrangement links TRBV27 to TRBJ2-6, with TRBD1 identical over 7 bases. CDR3 length equals 15 residues. Germline CDR1 MNHEY, CDR2 SMNVEV (reference sequence). V shed 6 bases, J shed 0 bases, and the junction held 2 bases outside the gene matches. CDR3 residues: CASRGQSSGANVLTF. DNA of the CDR3: TGTGCCAGCAGGGGACAGAGCTCTGGGGCCAACGTCCTGACTTTC.

This clone was recorded once. The rearrangement links TRBV4-1 to TRBJ2-3; 11 bases match TRBD2. The CDR3 runs 21 residues. CDR1 is MGHRA and CDR2 is YSYEKL in the germline V gene. Germline trimming cut 1 base from V and 2 bases from J; bases unmatched to any gene: 17. DNA for the CDR3: TGCGCCAGCAGCCAAGGGGGCACTAGCGGGAGACTAGGTTTAGACACAGATACGCAGTATTTT. This sequence encodes CASSQGGTSGRLGLDTDTQYF.

As to this clone: It differs at one base from a far larger clone, so likely a read error. The sample contains more than one DNA sequence encoding this CDR3. The chain links TRBV6-1 to TRBJ2-6; D possibly matches TRBD1 or TRBD2 (5 bases each). The CDR3 runs 16 residues. Germline lookup yields CDR1 MNHNS and CDR2 SASEGT. The CDR3 DNA sequence: TGTGCCAGCAGTGAATTGGACTTCTCTGGGGCCAACGTCCTTACTTTC. Translating gives CASSELDFSGANVLTF.

This rearrangement joins TRBV6-9 to TRBJ2-2; D unresolved. Per the germline V gene, CDR1 is MNHGY and CDR2 is SVAAGI. The CDR3 covers 15 residues. V lost 6 bases, J lost 0 bases, and 11 bases lay in between. The CDR3 is CASSPDGPNTGELFF. The CDR3 nucleotides read TGTGCCAGCAGCCCAGACGGTCCGAACACCGGGGAGCTGTTTTTT.

This clone has just a few counts. Other DNA sequences of this sample code for an identical CDR3. The rearrangement uses TRBV27 and TRBJ2-7; D is unresolved. The germline V gene encodes CDR1 MNHEY and CDR2 SMNVEV (reference sequence). V gave up 5 bases and J gave up 3 bases, with 5 bases separating them. The CDR3 has 11 residues. The CDR3 sequence: CASSTSYEQYF. CDR3 bases: TGTGCCAGCAGTACGAGCTACGAGCAGTACTTC.

As to this clone: Other nucleotide sequences from this sample produce the same CDR3. V is TRBV11-1 and J is TRBJ2-1; D gene uncertain. The germline CDR1 and CDR2 sequences are SGHAT and FQDESV (reference sequence). There are 11 residues in the CDR3. V dropped 3 bases and J dropped 6 bases, with 3 bases sitting between them. CDR3 in DNA: TGTGCCAGCAGCTTGGGCAATGAGCAGTTCTTC. Amino acids: CASSLGNEQFF.

The rearrangement joins TRBV7-2 to TRBJ2-3, with D perhaps matching TRBD2 (6 bases). This CDR3 has 15 residues. CDR1 and CDR2 from the germline V gene are SGHTA and FQGNSA. Between the trimmed V and J ends, which lost 2 bases and 1 base, there was a span of 10 bases. CDR3 region: CASSLMSSGTDTQYF. The CDR3 DNA sequence: TGTGCCAGCAGCTTAATGTCTAGCGGCACAGATACGCAGTATTTT.

This sequence joins TRBV9 and TRBJ2-1; 8 bases are shared with TRBD1. Germline V gene sequence: CDR1 SGDLS, CDR2 YYNGEE. V shed 3 bases, J shed 4 bases, and the junction held 6 bases outside the gene matches. CDR3 length equals 15 residues. The CDR3 sequence: CASSAQGADYNEQFF. In nucleotides, the CDR3 is TGTGCCAGCAGCGCGCAGGGGGCGGATTACAATGAGCAGTTCTTC.

The genes are TRBV6-5 and TRBJ2-7; no reliable D call. Per germline, CDR1 MNHEY and CDR2 SVGAGI. The CDR3 is 15 residues long. Between the trimmed V and J ends, which lost 5 bases and 0 bases, there was a span of 14 bases. The CDR3 reads CASSPWTGGSYEQYF. CDR3 DNA sequence: TGTGCCAGCAGTCCCTGGACGGGCGGCTCCTACGAGCAGTACTTC.

V is TRBV18 and J is TRBJ2-7, with 7 bases identical to TRBD1. The germline V gene encodes CDR1 KGHSH and CDR2 LQKENI. With V trimmed by 4 bases and J by 1 base, 7 bases remained unmatched. The CDR3 covers 15 residues. The CDR3 is CASSHRTGLSYEQYF. The CDR3 DNA reads as TGTGCCAGCTCACACCGGACAGGATTATCCTACGAGCAGTACTTC.